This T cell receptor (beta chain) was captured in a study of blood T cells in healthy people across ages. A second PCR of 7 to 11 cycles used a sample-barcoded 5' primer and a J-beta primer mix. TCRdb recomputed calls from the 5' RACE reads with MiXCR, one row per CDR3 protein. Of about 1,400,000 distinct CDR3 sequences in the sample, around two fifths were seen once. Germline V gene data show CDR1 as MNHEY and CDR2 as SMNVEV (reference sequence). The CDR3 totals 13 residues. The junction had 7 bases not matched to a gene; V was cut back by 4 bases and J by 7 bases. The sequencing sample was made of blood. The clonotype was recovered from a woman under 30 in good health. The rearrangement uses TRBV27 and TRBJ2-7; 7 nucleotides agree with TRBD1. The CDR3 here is CASSYLTGREQYF. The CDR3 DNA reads TGTGCCAGCAGTTACCTGACAGGGCGGGAGCAGTACTTC.